This TCR beta chain was found in a study of T cells in Graves' hyperthyroidism and ophthalmopathy. CDR1 is DFQATT and CDR2 is SNEGSKA in the germline V gene (reference sequence). With V trimmed by 7 bases and J by 3 bases, 6 bases remained unmatched. The CDR3 is 13 amino acids. If no ophthalmopathy progression occurred within 18 months, Graves' hyperthyroidism was stable. Amplified TCR beta CDR3 regions derived from RNA transcripts. Researchers ran a first-round RT-PCR on the TCR CDR3 using the HTBI primer set. TCRdb used MiXCR to reprocess the multiplex PCR reads, holding one entry per CDR3 protein. The data hold about 840,000 distinct CDR3 sequences, with about two fifths observed a single time.

This receptor was taken from a young man with Graves' hyperthyroidism. The material sequenced was blood. This rearrangement joins TRBV20-1 to TRBJ1-5; TRBD1 matches at 7 bases. In DNA, the CDR3 is TGCAGTGTCACACAGGGGTCCAATCAGCCCCAGCATTTT. Its protein is CSVTQGSNQPQHF.